The clone carrying this TCR beta chain came up once. These data are taken from a study of blood T cell repertoires in COVID-19. Study processing details: Cell counts per sample came from amplifying reference gene primers. Generated by immunoSEQ multiplex PCR, the TCRdb table keeps only in-frame clones and is missing some. V and J calls plus clone size are reproduced from that table; the DNA served to infer D and trimming. The table shows roughly 320,000 clones, with nearly 90% occurring only once. This CDR3 contains 17 residues. Germline CDR1 and CDR2: SEHNR and FQNEAQ (reference sequence). The ends lost 4 bases at V and 4 bases at J; junction bases unmatched: 13. Seattle participants joined during active infection and were tracked over time.

Sequences were obtained from peripheral blood. The chain has TRBV7-9 and TRBJ1-1; 9 bases align to TRBD1. The sequence was collected from a woman younger than 45 with COVID-19, enrolled during active disease. The CDR3 bases are TGTGCCAGCAGCTCTACGGACAGGGGACGGGAAATCACTGAAGCTTTCTTT. Translating gives CASSSTDRGREITEAFF.